The entry below gives a single T cell receptor (beta chain) sequence along with its context. This sample was included in a study of T cell changes during pregnancy in multiple sclerosis. Profiled with immunoSEQ multiplex PCR; TCRdb holds only in-frame clones, not every one. This repertoire shows fewer than 95,000 clones, roughly 93% found once; its top ten account for around 4.1%. The CDR3 contains 14 residues. Germline CDR1 and CDR2: SGHTS and YDEGEE. V lost 5 bases to trimming and J lost 11 bases; unmatched junction nucleotides: 16. This specimen consisted of peripheral blood, obtained in the first trimester of pregnancy. This chain uses TRBV5-8 with TRBJ2-7; 7 nucleotides agree with TRBD1. The sequence was obtained from a female donor with multiple sclerosis, enrolled in a pregnancy study. This CDR3 is CASRSGTVKGVEYF. DNA of the CDR3: TGTGCCAGCAGATCCGGGACAGTCAAAGGGGTTGAGTACTTC.